This T cell receptor (beta chain) was sequenced in a study of T cell responses to AZD1222 COVID-19 vaccine. Study-wide results and limits: Baseline seropositivity characterized only a handful of AZD1222 recipients.

A remark on this clone: The antigen remains unidentified.

Germline-derived CDR1 and CDR2 are LGHNA and YNFKEQ. V was trimmed by 1 base and J by 5 bases, leaving 11 bases between them. The CDR3 totals 14 residues. The table came from immunoSEQ multiplex PCR; TCRdb's copy has only in-frame clones and leaves some out. The data hold about 74,000 clones, with 80% to 90% observed a single time. Here the sequenced sample was peripheral blood, taken on day 0 of AZD1222 vaccination. This sequence originates from an adult in good health. This chain joins TRBV4-2 and TRBJ1-1; D possibly corresponds to TRBD1 (6 bases). The DNA of the CDR3 is TGTGCCAGCAGCCAAGGCTCAGGGGTGACTGAAGCTTTCTTT. Protein: CASSQGSGVTEAFF.